These 27 T cell receptor beta chains were all obtained from the same sample, sequenced in a study of cytomegalovirus exposure and HLA in healthy donors. Primers included in the PCR were 60 Vbeta and 13 Jbeta primers. Sequenced by immunoSEQ multiplex PCR; TCRdb stores in-frame clones only, minus some. This table holds about 180,000 clones, 80% found once. The sample was PBMCs. These receptors originate from a girl aged 10 to 17 in good health and CMV-seropositive.

This chain joins TRBV6-6 and TRBJ1-3, with D possibly TRBD1 on 5 matching bases. V was trimmed by 7 bases and J by 3 bases, leaving 10 bases between them. The CDR3 is 13 residues long. Germline CDR1 and CDR2: MNHNY and SVGAGI (reference sequence). The DNA for the CDR3 is TGTGCCAGCATAGCAGGGATTGGAAACACCATATATTTT. Translating gives CASIAGIGNTIYF.

To note about this clone: Within the sample, other DNA sequences also encode this same CDR3. The chain has TRBV29-1 and TRBJ2-7; TRBD1 agrees at 9 bases. The CDR3 covers 13 residues. V dropped 4 bases and J dropped 5; count of bases not matched to a gene: 6. The germline CDR1 and CDR2 sequences are SQVTM and ANQGSEA. The CDR3 loop reads CSVGTGARDEQYF. Written as DNA, the CDR3 is TGCAGCGTTGGGACAGGGGCGAGGGACGAGCAGTACTTC.

The sample holds a few counts of this clone. The chain uses TRBV6-1 and TRBJ1-1; D not certain. Germline V CDR1 and CDR2: MNHNS, SASEGT. The CDR3 contains 15 residues. V was trimmed by 4 bases and J by 2 bases, leaving 14 bases between them. CDR3 nucleotides: TGTGCCAGCAGTGCCCCCCCGCGTAGTAACACTGAAGCTTTCTTT. Translating it yields CASSAPPRSNTEAFF.

In this sample, this clone turned up once. The rearrangement uses TRBV18 and TRBJ1-1; no reliable D call. Germline V gene data show CDR1 as KGHSH and CDR2 as LQKENI. This CDR3 region has 16 residues. V lost 0 bases, J lost 0 bases, and 11 bases lay in between. CDR3 sequence (DNA): TGTGCCAGCTCACCACCCAGCCCCGCGGTGAACACTGAAGCTTTCTTT. This encodes CASSPPSPAVNTEAFF.

The rearrangement joins TRBV5-4 to TRBJ2-7, with 12 bases fitting TRBD2. Germline-derived CDR1 and CDR2 are SGHNT and YYREEE (reference sequence). The CDR3 runs to 15 residues. The J segment lost 2 bases and the V segment lost 5 bases, leaving 5 bases of the junction unmatched. CDR3 residues: CASSFGLAGTYEQYF. DNA for the CDR3: TGTGCCAGCAGTTTCGGACTAGCGGGAACCTACGAGCAGTACTTC.

V usage is TRBV29-1 and J usage is TRBJ2-3; D gene ambiguous. V shed 6 bases and J shed 0 bases, with 7 bases lying between them. CDR1 and CDR2 from the germline V gene are SQVTM and ANQGSEA. The length of the CDR3 is 12 residues. CDR3 sequence reads: CSVSRSTDTQYF. The CDR3 region has the DNA TGCAGCGTCTCCAGGAGCACAGATACGCAGTATTTT.

CDR3 sequence: CASSLSSRQPPSYNEQFF. DNA of the CDR3: TGTGCCAGCAGCCTAAGTAGCCGACAGCCGCCTTCCTACAATGAGCAGTTCTTC. The chain links TRBV27 to TRBJ2-1; a weak D match, TRBD1 (5 bases). Trimming took off 6 bases at V and 1 base at J, with 22 bases between the two ends. CDR1 and CDR2 (germline): MNHEY, SMNVEV (reference sequence). The CDR3 length is 18 residues.

The chain employs TRBV29-1 and TRBJ2-1; 10 positions match TRBD2. Germline CDR1 SQVTM, CDR2 ANQGSEA. The junction had 21 bases not matched to a gene; V was cut back by 7 bases and J by 0 bases. The CDR3 has 20 residues. This chain's CDR3 is CSAPTPVTLAGVYSYNEQFF. CDR3 DNA: TGCAGCGCTCCCACCCCGGTGACCCTAGCGGGAGTCTACTCCTACAATGAGCAGTTCTTC.

The rearrangement links TRBV7-3 to TRBJ1-1; D not certain. The V and J ends lost 4 bases and 1 base respectively, with 7 bases between them. The germline CDR1 and CDR2 sequences are SGHTA and FQGTGA. The CDR3 extends over 13 amino acids. The CDR3 loop reads CASSSLPNTEAFF. The CDR3 DNA reads TGTGCCAGCAGCTCTCTACCGAACACTGAAGCTTTCTTT.

This chain connects TRBV6-5 to TRBJ1-1; D not resolved. Per the germline V gene, CDR1 is MNHEY and CDR2 is SVGAGI. Trimming took off 0 bases at V and 9 bases at J, with 5 bases between the two ends. The CDR3 is made up of 11 amino acids. CDR3 sequence: CASSYSSQAFF. DNA for the CDR3: TGTGCCAGCAGTTACTCGAGCCAAGCTTTCTTT.

This clone was seen once. This chain links TRBV27 with TRBJ1-2, with unresolved D. The CDR3 is 14 residues long. V gave up 5 bases and J gave up 2 bases, with 12 bases separating them. CDR1 MNHEY and CDR2 SMNVEV come from the germline V gene (reference sequence). In DNA, the CDR3 is TGTGCCAGCAGTCCTCATACAGAGAACTATGGCTACACCTTC. This gives the protein CASSPHTENYGYTF.

The chain joins TRBV30 to TRBJ2-1, with D perhaps matching TRBD1 (6 bases). Germline V gene sequence: CDR1 GTSNPN, CDR2 SVGIG (reference sequence). The CDR3 contains 15 residues. V was trimmed by 3 bases and J by 6 bases, leaving 18 bases between them. The CDR3 reads CAWRDSGTFGNEQFF. CDR3 bases: TGTGCCTGGAGGGACTCAGGGACATTTGGCAATGAGCAGTTCTTC.

This CDR3 reads CASTLLLEPYGTDTQYF. CDR3 bases: TGTGCCAGCACCCTCCTTTTGGAACCTTACGGGACAGATACGCAGTATTTT. The J gene is TRBJ2-3, the V gene TRBV5-6, with D unclear. CDR3 size: 17 residues. V lost 6 bases and J lost 3, with 23 bases in between. Looked up from germline, CDR1 is SGHDT and CDR2 is YYEEEE.

The V call is TRBV29-1, the J call TRBJ2-3, with D perhaps TRBD1 (5 bases). There are 15 residues in the CDR3. The ends were cut back, 6 bases at V and 4 bases at J, with 20 bases in the middle. CDR1 is SQVTM and CDR2 is ANQGSEA in the germline V gene. CDR3 DNA: TGCAGCGTGGCTGATCCTCGACAGACCCCAGATACGCAGTATTTT. The encoded protein is CSVADPRQTPDTQYF.

The gene calls are TRBV7-2 and TRBJ1-5, with no clear D. Germline CDR1 is SGHTA and CDR2 is FQGNSA. The length of the CDR3 is 14 residues. V shed 4 bases and J shed 7 bases, with 14 bases lying between them. In nucleotides, the CDR3 is TGTGCCAGCAGCTCCAGCGGCCGGAACCAGCCCCAGCATTTT. This sequence encodes CASSSSGRNQPQHF.

Comment on this clone: The same CDR3 arises from other DNA sequences in this sample as well. V gene TRBV29-1 combines with J gene TRBJ1-2, with TRBD1 matching over 9 bases. The junction had 22 bases not matched to a gene; V was cut back by 3 bases and J by 8 bases. The CDR3 loop spans 18 amino acids. The germline CDR1 and CDR2 sequences are SQVTM and ANQGSEA. The CDR3 DNA reads as TGCAGCGTTGAGGGACGTCTCACCCCTACAGGGGGCTTAGCGGGCTACACCTTC. As protein: CSVEGRLTPTGGLAGYTF.

This clone was seen once. The chain uses TRBV5-6 and TRBJ2-7, with 12 positions matching TRBD1. This CDR3 comprises 16 residues. V gave up 4 bases and J gave up 2 bases; unmatched junction bases: 7. In germline, CDR1 is SGHDT, CDR2 YYEEEE. CDR3 DNA sequence: TGTGCCAGCAGCCCAGGGACAGGGGGCGCCCCCTACGAGCAGTACTTC. Amino acid sequence: CASSPGTGGAPYEQYF.

The rearrangement uses TRBV4-1 and TRBJ2-7; D is uncertain. Germline values: CDR1 MGHRA, CDR2 YSYEKL. The CDR3 loop spans 12 amino acids. The V gene lost 1 base and the J gene lost 3 bases, with 4 bases spanning the gap. CDR3 nucleotide sequence: TGCGCCAGCAGCCAAGCAGGCTACGAGCAGTACTTC. The encoded protein is CASSQAGYEQYF.

The chain couples TRBV7-2 to TRBJ1-3; maybe TRBD1 (6 bases). The CDR3 is made up of 17 amino acids. The V gene's germline CDR1 is SGHTA and CDR2 FQGNSA. V was trimmed by 0 bases and J by 0 bases, leaving 12 bases between them. As DNA, the CDR3 is TGTGCCAGCAGCTTAGCTCCCCAGGGGACCTCTGGAAACACCATATATTTT. It translates to CASSLAPQGTSGNTIYF.

The chain couples TRBV5-8 to TRBJ2-3; D is undetermined. CDR1 SGHTS and CDR2 YDEGEE come from the germline V gene. V shed 0 bases and J shed 0 bases, with 11 bases lying between them. The CDR3 consists of 16 residues. This CDR3 reads CASSLAPDSSTDTQYF. CDR3 in DNA: TGTGCCAGCAGCTTGGCGCCAGACTCTAGCACAGATACGCAGTATTTT.

The chain employs TRBV6-5 and TRBJ1-4; D is perhaps TRBD1 (6 bases). V lost 7 bases and J 7 bases, leaving 13 bases between the germline ends. The CDR3 sequence is 13 residues long. Germline lookup yields CDR1 MNHEY and CDR2 SVGAGI. This chain's CDR3 is CASTSATGEKLFF. CDR3 nucleotide sequence: TGTGCCAGCACGTCCGCGACAGGTGAAAAACTGTTTTTT.

CDR3 nucleotides: TGTGCCAGCAGCTTGGGCCGGACAGGGACAAATGAAAAACTGTTTTTT. As protein: CASSLGRTGTNEKLFF. This rearrangement joins TRBV5-4 to TRBJ1-4, with TRBD1 matching 8 bases. This CDR3 has 16 residues. Germline V CDR1 and CDR2: SGHNT, YYREEE (reference sequence). J was trimmed by 5 bases and V by 0 bases; bases with no gene match: 6.

The V and J genes are TRBV7-9 and TRBJ2-6; 8 bases agree with TRBD2. CDR3 length equals 17 residues. V was pared by 7 bases and J by 3 bases, with 11 bases of the junction left unmatched. Germline CDR1 and CDR2: SEHNR and FQNEAQ (reference sequence). CDR3 loop: CASNNPGLVFGANVLTF. CDR3 nucleotide sequence: TGTGCCAGCAACAACCCGGGACTAGTTTTTGGGGCCAACGTCCTGACTTTC.

The chain combines TRBV5-1 with TRBJ1-1; no clear D. The CDR3 has 15 residues. Germline V gives CDR1 SGHRS, CDR2 YFSETQ. V was shortened by 5 bases and J by 0 bases, with 14 bases between the two germline ends. CDR3 in DNA: TGCGCCAGCAGTGCAGGCCACTCTGTGAACACTGAAGCTTTCTTT. Translation gives CASSAGHSVNTEAFF.

This clone was detected only once. This chain links TRBV4-3 with TRBJ2-3; possibly TRBD2 for D (7 bases). The CDR3 has 17 amino acids. Germline assignment: CDR1 LGHNA and CDR2 YSLEER. V was trimmed by 3 bases and J by 3 bases, leaving 19 bases between them. CDR3 residues: CASSHERGAGATDTQYF. The CDR3 DNA is TGCGCCAGCAGCCATGAACGGGGGGCTGGGGCTACAGATACGCAGTATTTT.

This chain uses TRBV6-1 with TRBJ1-2; 8 bases line up with TRBD1. The CDR3 runs 15 residues. V was clipped by 6 bases and J by 0 bases; unmatched bases: 6. The germline V gene has CDR1 MNHNS and CDR2 SASEGT. CDR3 region: CASSGQGTTNYGYTF. The DNA for the CDR3 is TGTGCCAGCAGCGGACAGGGCACTACTAACTATGGCTACACCTTC.

This clone was counted a single time. This rearrangement joins TRBV9 to TRBJ1-2, with 8 bases identical to TRBD1. J was trimmed by 8 bases and V by 3 bases; bases with no gene match: 6. Germline values: CDR1 SGDLS, CDR2 YYNGEE. The CDR3 totals 13 residues. The CDR3 DNA reads TGTGCCAGCAGCGCTCAGGGGGCGGAAGGCTACACCTTC. This codes for CASSAQGAEGYTF.